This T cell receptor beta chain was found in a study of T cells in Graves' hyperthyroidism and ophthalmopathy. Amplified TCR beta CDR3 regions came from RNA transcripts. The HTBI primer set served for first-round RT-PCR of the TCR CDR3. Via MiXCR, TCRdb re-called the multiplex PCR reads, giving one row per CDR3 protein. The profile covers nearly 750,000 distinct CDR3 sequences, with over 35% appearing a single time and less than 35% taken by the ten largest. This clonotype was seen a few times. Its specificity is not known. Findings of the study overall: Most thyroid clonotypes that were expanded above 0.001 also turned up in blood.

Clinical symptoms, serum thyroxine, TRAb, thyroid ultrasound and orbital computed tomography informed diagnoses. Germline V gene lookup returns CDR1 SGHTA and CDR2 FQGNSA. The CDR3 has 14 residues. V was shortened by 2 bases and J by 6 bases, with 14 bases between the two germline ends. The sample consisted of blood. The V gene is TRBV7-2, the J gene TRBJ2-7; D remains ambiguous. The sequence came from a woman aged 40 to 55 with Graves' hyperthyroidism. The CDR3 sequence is CASSLKTPPAEQYF. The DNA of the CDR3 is TGTGCCAGCAGCTTAAAGACACCGCCTGCCGAGCAGTACTTC.